A single sample is the source of the 4 T cell receptor beta chains below, sequenced in a study of shared clonotypes between healthy human individuals. The naive CD8 population came from CD45RO-negative cells selected for CCR7, without terminally differentiated effector memory CD45RA+ cells. TCRdb's table, derived via immunoSEQ multiplex PCR, lists solely in-frame clones and lacks some. The data show around 560,000 clones, approximately 96% seen once. Sequencing was carried out using naive CD8+ T cells sorted from blood. The receptors were sampled from a woman in her twenties or thirties in good health.

The gene calls are TRBV20-1 and TRBJ2-1, with D possibly called TRBD1 or TRBD2 (5 bases each). This CDR3 has 10 amino acids. CDR1 and CDR2 from the germline V gene are DFQATT and SNEGSKA (reference sequence). Trimming removed 3 bases at V and 15 bases at J, with 12 bases between. The CDR3 DNA sequence: TGCAGTGCTAGGGGTCAGAGGGGGTTCTTC. Translated, it gives CSARGQRGFF.

This chain joins TRBV29-1 and TRBJ2-4; the match to TRBD2 covers 9 bases. The CDR3 extends over 13 amino acids. V trimming: 6 bases; J trimming: 6 bases; junction bases outside the gene matches: 6. Germline V CDR1 and CDR2: SQVTM, ANQGSEA. As DNA, the CDR3 is TGCAGCGTAGGGCTAGCGGGAAGAAACATTCAGTACTTC. It translates to CSVGLAGRNIQYF.

The rearrangement links TRBV2 to TRBJ2-1; D is undetermined. Trimming cost V 1 base and J 8 bases, with 6 bases left between them. The CDR3 is 12 amino acids. Germline V gene sequence: CDR1 SNHLY, CDR2 FYNNEI. The CDR3 DNA sequence: TGTGCCAGCAGTGAAGGGAACTATGAGCAGTTCTTC. It specifies CASSEGNYEQFF.

V is TRBV28 and J is TRBJ2-5, with TRBD1 identical over 10 bases. Germline V gene sequence: CDR1 MDHEN, CDR2 SYDVKM. The CDR3 is 17 amino acids. V dropped 6 bases and J dropped 5; count of bases not matched to a gene: 15. CDR3: CASSLPTRDRGRETQYF. The CDR3 DNA reads as TGTGCCAGCAGCCTACCCACCCGGGACAGGGGACGGGAGACCCAGTACTTC.